This T cell receptor beta chain was observed in a study of PD-1 blockade in classical Hodgkin lymphoma. The time point is: cycle 4 day 1 (C4D1), after five to seven weeks of nivolumab. Every patient experienced relapse after autologous stem cell transplantation, and brentuximab vedotin exposure varied. About this clone itself: The antigen remains undetermined.

Whole-study results and caveats: Healthy donors were reported to have higher baseline TCR diversity than newly diagnosed patients. Exclusion was the outcome for patients who began nivolumab under 1 year after ASCT. Newly diagnosed patients and complete responders had comparable diversity at baseline.

Produced via immunoSEQ multiplex PCR; TCRdb's table is partial and in-frame only. The table lists roughly 60,000 clones, 85% to 95% of them singletons. Per germline, CDR1 LNHDA and CDR2 SQIVND (reference sequence). V was cut by 6 bases and J by 2 bases, with 16 bases left in between. There are 15 residues in the CDR3. The sequence was obtained from a human donor with classical Hodgkin lymphoma. The sequenced sample was peripheral blood mononuclear cells (PBMCs), obtained before the fourth cycle of nivolumab. V usage is TRBV19 and J usage is TRBJ1-1; D gene unclear. As DNA, the CDR3 is TGTGCCAGTAGGAGGCTACTCCGGGAAAACACTGAAGCTTTCTTT. This encodes CASRRLLRENTEAFF.